These 17 T cell receptor beta chains were all obtained from the same sample, sequenced in a study of cytomegalovirus exposure and HLA in healthy donors. Use of 60 Vbeta and 13 Jbeta primers characterized the PCR. Data came from immunoSEQ multiplex PCR; TCRdb stores just in-frame clones and leaves some out. The sample shows some 150,000 clones, more than 9.5% of them seen only once. Sample: PBMCs. Every receptor here comes from a man aged 45 to 65 in good health and CMV-seronegative.

This clone was found a few times. V is TRBV5-5 and J is TRBJ1-5; possibly TRBD1 for D (5 bases). The CDR3 has 14 residues. Germline V CDR1 and CDR2: SGHKS, YYEKEE (reference sequence). Trimming took 0 bases from V and 2 from J, leaving 6 bases between them. The CDR3 nucleotides read TGTGCCAGCAGCTTGGCGGGGGGCAATCAGCCCCAGCATTTT. Residues: CASSLAGGNQPQHF.

The chain links TRBV21-1 to TRBJ1-5; TRBD1, the table's D call, was not compared with the DNA. TRBV21-1 is a recognized pseudogene. The CDR3 length is 16 residues. The DNA for the CDR3 is TGTGCCAGCAGCAAATACAAACAGGGGAACAATCAGCCCCAGCATTTT. Protein product: CASSKYKQGNNQPQHF.

Only a few counts were recorded for this clone. The genes are TRBV7-2 and TRBJ2-5; possibly TRBD2 for D (6 bases). V lost 5 bases, J lost 0 bases, and 10 bases lay in between. Germline V gives CDR1 SGHTA, CDR2 FQGNSA. CDR3 size: 14 residues. The CDR3 loop is CASSKSGHQETQYF. As DNA, the CDR3 is TGTGCCAGCAGCAAAAGCGGGCACCAAGAGACCCAGTACTTC.

Only a few counts were recorded for this clone. This chain uses TRBV5-1 with TRBJ1-1; weak D call: TRBD1 (5 bases). Trimming removed 1 base at V and 4 bases at J, with 20 bases between. This CDR3 is built from 17 residues. The germline CDR1 and CDR2 sequences are SGHRS and YFSETQ. CDR3 in amino acids: CASSLNPPGGVGTEAFF. In DNA form, the CDR3 reads TGCGCCAGCAGCTTGAACCCTCCAGGAGGGGTGGGCACTGAAGCTTTCTTT.

This clone was seen a handful of times. The chain links TRBV18 to TRBJ2-3; possibly TRBD2 for D (6 bases). The CDR3 is made up of 13 amino acids. Germline CDR1 and CDR2: KGHSH and LQKENI. V shed 6 bases and J shed 1 base, with 8 bases lying between them. CDR3 bases: TGTGCCAGCTCCGGGGGACGCACAGATACGCAGTATTTT. Protein sequence: CASSGGRTDTQYF.

V gene TRBV2 combines with J gene TRBJ2-3; no definite D call. The CDR3 contains 11 residues. V was cut by 6 bases and J by 4 bases, with 5 bases left in between. Germline lookup yields CDR1 SNHLY and CDR2 FYNNEI. CDR3 in DNA: TGTGCCAGCAGAAGCGCAGATACGCAGTATTTT. Amino acid sequence: CASRSADTQYF.

This chain links TRBV9 with TRBJ1-3; the D is unclear. Germline-derived CDR1 and CDR2 are SGDLS and YYNGEE. Between the trimmed V and J ends, which lost 3 bases and 7 bases, there was a span of 5 bases. The CDR3 covers 11 residues. CDR3 residues: CASSGSNTIYF. The CDR3 DNA is TGTGCCAGCAGCGGGAGTAACACCATATATTTT.

The DNA of the CDR3 is TGTGCCAGCAGCTTACTTAGCTATGAAGCTTTCTTT. It translates to CASSLLSYEAFF. The V and J genes are TRBV11-2 and TRBJ1-1; D gene uncertain. The CDR3 has 12 residues. The V end was cut by 2 bases, the J end by 7 bases, with 8 bases between. CDR1 is SGHAT, CDR2 FQNNGV, per germline.

This clone appeared a few times. V gene TRBV5-1 combines with J gene TRBJ1-4; D is unresolved. Trimming took 0 bases from V and 0 from J, leaving 9 bases between them. CDR1 is SGHRS and CDR2 is YFSETQ in the germline V gene. The CDR3 is 16 amino acids. The CDR3: CASSLGQTSTNEKLFF. CDR3 nucleotide sequence: TGCGCCAGCAGCTTGGGGCAAACCTCAACTAATGAAAAACTGTTTTTT. The variable domain in full, completed from reference TRBV5-1 and TRBJ1-4, reads KAGVTQTPRYLIKTRGQQVTLSCSPISGHRSVSWYQQTPGQGLQFLFEYFSETQRNKGNFPGRFSGRQFSNSRSEMNVSTLELGDSALYLCASSLGQTSTNEKLFFGSGTQLSVL.

This clone was seen a few times. The V call is TRBV30, the J call TRBJ1-5; D is uncertain. The CDR3 contains 14 residues. Germline V gives CDR1 GTSNPN, CDR2 SVGIG (reference sequence). With 3 bases removed from V and 6 bases from J, the gap between germline ends came to 15 bases. The CDR3 bases are TGTGCCTGGAGGGAAGACACGGCGGGTCAGCCCCAGCATTTT. This encodes CAWREDTAGQPQHF.

The J gene is TRBJ1-1, the V gene TRBV11-1; 7 nucleotides match TRBD1. The CDR3 is 16 residues long. In germline, CDR1 is SGHAT, CDR2 FQDESV (reference sequence). With V trimmed by 3 bases and J by 8 bases, 15 bases remained unmatched. In DNA, the CDR3 is TGTGCCAGCAGCTTCAACGGGAACAGGGGAACAAACGAAGCTTTCTTT. It yields the protein CASSFNGNRGTNEAFF. The whole variable domain, remainder taken from reference TRBV11-1 and TRBJ1-1, is EAEVAQSPRYKITEKSQAVAFWCDPISGHATLYWYRQILGQGPELLVQFQDESVVDDSQLPKDRFSAERLKGVDSTLKIQPAELGDSAMYLCASSFNGNRGTNEAFFGQGTRLTVV.

The chain employs TRBV5-1 and TRBJ2-1; the match to TRBD2 covers 16 bases. With 1 base clipped from V and 9 bases from J, the junction kept 13 bases outside the gene matches. The CDR3 covers 19 residues. From germline, CDR1 is SGHRS and CDR2 YFSETQ. The CDR3: CASSLTPGTSGGAVSEQFF. The CDR3 DNA sequence: TGCGCCAGCAGCTTGACCCCCGGGACTAGCGGGGGGGCCGTCAGTGAGCAGTTCTTC.

The chain couples TRBV5-1 to TRBJ2-6, with D possibly being TRBD1 (6 bases). CDR1 is SGHRS and CDR2 is YFSETQ in the germline V gene. CDR3 length: 19 residues. V lost 0 bases and J lost 1, with 17 bases in between. The CDR3 region has the DNA TGCGCCAGCAGCTTGGTGGGGGCCAGGGATAGGTCTGGGGCCAACGTCCTGACTTTC. Translation gives CASSLVGARDRSGANVLTF.

The gene calls are TRBV19 and TRBJ1-1, with a weak D call TRBD1 (5 bases). Trimming left V 1 base short and J 0 bases short, with 12 bases between. Germline lookup yields CDR1 LNHDA and CDR2 SQIVND (reference sequence). The CDR3 loop spans 16 amino acids. CDR3 coding DNA: TGTGCCAGTAGTATAGGGGCAGGGAGGGTGAACACTGAAGCTTTCTTT. It codes for CASSIGAGRVNTEAFF.

The chain carries TRBV4-2 and TRBJ2-7, with 11 positions matching TRBD2. Per the germline V gene, CDR1 is LGHNA and CDR2 is YNFKEQ. Trimming took 1 base from V and 3 from J; bases not matched to a gene: 8. The CDR3 sequence is 17 residues long. The CDR3 coding sequence is TGTGCCAGCAGCCAAGGACTGACTAGCGGGGCCCTCTACGAGCAGTACTTC. As protein: CASSQGLTSGALYEQYF.

This clone was detected ten times or more. The chain joins TRBV6-1 to TRBJ1-5, with a weak D call TRBD1 (5 bases). The V gene's germline CDR1 is MNHNS and CDR2 SASEGT. The CDR3 extends over 14 amino acids. V lost 9 bases, J lost 0 bases, and 12 bases lay in between. The CDR3 region has the DNA TGTGCCAGTGAAACGGGGGGTAGCAATCAGCCCCAGCATTTT. It encodes CASETGGSNQPQHF.

The V gene is TRBV10-3, the J gene TRBJ1-3, with 7 bases that match TRBD1. The germline V gene has CDR1 ENHRY and CDR2 SYGVKD. V gave up 11 bases and J gave up 2 bases; unmatched junction bases: 15. This CDR3 is 16 amino acids long. CDR3 DNA: TGTGCCGGCGGGGACGACAGGGTAATCACTGGAAACACCATATATTTT. This encodes CAGGDDRVITGNTIYF.